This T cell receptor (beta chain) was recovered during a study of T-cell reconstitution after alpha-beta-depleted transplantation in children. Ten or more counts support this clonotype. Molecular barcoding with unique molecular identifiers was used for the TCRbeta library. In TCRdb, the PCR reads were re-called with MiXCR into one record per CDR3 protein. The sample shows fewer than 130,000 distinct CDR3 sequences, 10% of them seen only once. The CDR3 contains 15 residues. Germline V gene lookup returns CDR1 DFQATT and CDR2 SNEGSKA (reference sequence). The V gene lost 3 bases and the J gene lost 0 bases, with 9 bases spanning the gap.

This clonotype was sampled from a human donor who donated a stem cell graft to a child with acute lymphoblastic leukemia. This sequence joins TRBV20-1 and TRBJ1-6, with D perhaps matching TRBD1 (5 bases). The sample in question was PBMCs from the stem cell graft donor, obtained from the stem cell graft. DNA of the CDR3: TGCAGTGCTAGTCCAGGGAGCTCCTATAATTCACCCCTCCACTTT. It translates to CSASPGSSYNSPLHF.